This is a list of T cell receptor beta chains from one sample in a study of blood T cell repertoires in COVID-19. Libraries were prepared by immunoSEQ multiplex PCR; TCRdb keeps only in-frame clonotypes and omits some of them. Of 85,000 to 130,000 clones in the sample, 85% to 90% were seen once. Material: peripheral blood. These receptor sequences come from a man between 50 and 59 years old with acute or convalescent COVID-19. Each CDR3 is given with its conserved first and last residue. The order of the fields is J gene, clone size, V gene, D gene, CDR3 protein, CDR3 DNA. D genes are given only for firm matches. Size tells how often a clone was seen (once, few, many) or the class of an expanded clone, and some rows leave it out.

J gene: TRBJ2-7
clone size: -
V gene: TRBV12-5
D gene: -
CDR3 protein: CASGYLSEEGQYF
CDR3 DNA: TGTGCTAGTGGTTACCTGTCGGAGGAGGGGCAGTACTTC

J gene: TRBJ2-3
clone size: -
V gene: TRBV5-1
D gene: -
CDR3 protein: CASSRSTDTQYF
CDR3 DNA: TGCGCCAGCAGCCGGAGCACAGATACGCAGTATTTT

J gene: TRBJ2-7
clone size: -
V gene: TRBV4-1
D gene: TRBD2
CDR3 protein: CASSHGLAGVGSYEQYF
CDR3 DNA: TGCGCCAGCAGCCATGGACTAGCGGGAGTCGGGTCCTACGAGCAGTACTTC

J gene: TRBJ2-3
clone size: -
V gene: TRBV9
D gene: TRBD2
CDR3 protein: CASSPLGSGSPTDTQYF
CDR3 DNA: TGTGCCAGCAGCCCCCTGGGTAGCGGGAGCCCCACAGATACGCAGTATTTT

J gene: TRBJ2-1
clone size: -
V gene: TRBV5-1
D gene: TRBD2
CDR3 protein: CARSQGGRGGEQFF
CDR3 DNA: TGCGCCCGCAGCCAAGGGGGGCGGGGGGGTGAGCAGTTCTTC

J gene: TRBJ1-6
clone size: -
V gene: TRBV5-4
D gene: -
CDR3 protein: CASSYDRNNSPLHF
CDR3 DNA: TGTGCCAGCAGCTACGACAGAAATAATTCACCCCTCCACTTT

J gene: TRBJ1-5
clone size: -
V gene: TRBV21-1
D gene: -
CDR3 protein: CASRYYNQPQHF
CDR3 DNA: TGTGCCTCCCGCTATTACAATCAGCCCCAGCATTTT

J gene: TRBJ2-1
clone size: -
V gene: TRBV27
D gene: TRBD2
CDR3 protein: CASSGIAGGIYNEQFF
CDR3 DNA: TGTGCCAGCAGTGGAATAGCGGGAGGAATCTACAATGAGCAGTTCTTC

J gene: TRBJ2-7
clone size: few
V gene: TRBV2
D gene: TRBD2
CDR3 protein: CASQPASGSSYEQYF
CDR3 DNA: TGTGCCAGCCAGCCTGCTAGCGGGAGCTCCTACGAGCAGTACTTC

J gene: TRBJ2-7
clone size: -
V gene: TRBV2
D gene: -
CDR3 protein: CASRGGTLPSYEQYF
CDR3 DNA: TGTGCCAGCAGAGGGGGAACCTTACCCTCCTACGAGCAGTACTTC

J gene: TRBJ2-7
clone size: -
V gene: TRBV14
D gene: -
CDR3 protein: CASSPDPAGPHEQYF
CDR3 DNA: TGTGCCAGCAGCCCCGACCCCGCGGGCCCTCACGAGCAGTACTTC

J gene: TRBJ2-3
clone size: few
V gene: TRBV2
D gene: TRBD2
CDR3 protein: CASSDLAASTDTQYF
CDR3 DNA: TGTGCCAGCAGCGACCTAGCGGCTAGCACAGATACGCAGTATTTT

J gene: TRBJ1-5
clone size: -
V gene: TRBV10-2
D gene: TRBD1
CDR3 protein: CASSGDRGRQPQHF
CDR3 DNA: TGCGCCAGCAGTGGGGACAGGGGGCGTCAGCCCCAGCATTTT

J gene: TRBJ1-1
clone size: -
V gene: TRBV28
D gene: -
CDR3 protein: CATLEGSPSTEAFF
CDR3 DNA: TGTGCCACCCTGGAGGGGTCACCGTCCACTGAAGCTTTCTTT

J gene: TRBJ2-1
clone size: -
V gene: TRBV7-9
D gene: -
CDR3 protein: CAAEEQGFFGDEQFF
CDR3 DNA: TGTGCCGCAGAGGAACAGGGTTTTTTTGGTGATGAGCAGTTCTTC

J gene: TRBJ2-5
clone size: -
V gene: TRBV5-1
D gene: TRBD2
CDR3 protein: CASSFFKRGGSQETQYF
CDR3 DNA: TGCGCCAGCAGCTTTTTTAAGCGGGGGGGGAGCCAAGAGACCCAGTACTTC

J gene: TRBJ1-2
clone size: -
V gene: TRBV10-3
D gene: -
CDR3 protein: CAILENEKYGYTF
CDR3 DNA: TGTGCCATTCTCGAGAACGAGAAGTATGGCTACACCTTC

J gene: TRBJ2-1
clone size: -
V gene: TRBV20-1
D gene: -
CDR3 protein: CSADGYNEQFF
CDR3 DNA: TGCAGTGCTGACGGGTACAATGAGCAGTTCTTC

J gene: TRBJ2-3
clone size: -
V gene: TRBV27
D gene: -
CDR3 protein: CASTPHSSRSTDTQYF
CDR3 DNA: TGTGCCAGCACCCCCCACAGCTCCAGGAGCACAGATACGCAGTATTTT

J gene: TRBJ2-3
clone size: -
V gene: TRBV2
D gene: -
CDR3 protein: CASSEGVPFTDTQYF
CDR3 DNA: TGTGCCAGCAGTGAGGGAGTCCCCTTCACAGATACGCAGTATTTT

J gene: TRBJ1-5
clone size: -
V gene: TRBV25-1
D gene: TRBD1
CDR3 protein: CASSGGQESNQPQHF
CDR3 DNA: TGTGCCAGCAGTGGGGGACAGGAGAGCAATCAGCCCCAGCATTTT

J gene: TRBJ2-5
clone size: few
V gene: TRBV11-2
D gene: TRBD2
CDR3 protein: CASSFVLREGRKETQYF
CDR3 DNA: TGTGCCAGCAGCTTCGTATTGCGGGAGGGAAGGAAAGAGACCCAGTACTTC

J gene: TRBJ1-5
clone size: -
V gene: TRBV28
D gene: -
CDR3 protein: CASSLHRDSNQPQHF
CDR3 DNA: TGTGCCAGCAGTCTACACAGAGATAGCAATCAGCCCCAGCATTTT

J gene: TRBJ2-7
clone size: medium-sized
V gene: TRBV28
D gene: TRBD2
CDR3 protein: CASNLSGRHPYEQYF
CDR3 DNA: TGTGCCAGCAATCTTAGCGGGAGGCACCCCTACGAGCAGTACTTC

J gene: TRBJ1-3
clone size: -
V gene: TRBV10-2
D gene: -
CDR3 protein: CASSESTLGNTIYF
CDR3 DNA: TGCGCCAGCAGTGAGTCGACTCTTGGAAACACCATATATTTT

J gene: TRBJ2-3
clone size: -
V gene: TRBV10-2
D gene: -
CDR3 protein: CASSEWRSTDTQYF
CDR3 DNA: TGCGCCAGCAGTGAGTGGAGGTCCACAGATACGCAGTATTTT

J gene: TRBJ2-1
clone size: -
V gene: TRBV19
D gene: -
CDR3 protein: CASSRSIGPRGQFF
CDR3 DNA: TGTGCCAGTAGTAGATCGATAGGGCCCCGGGGGCAGTTCTTC

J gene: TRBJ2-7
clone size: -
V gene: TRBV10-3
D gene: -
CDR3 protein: CATGASGNYEQYF
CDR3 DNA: TGTGCCACAGGGGCCAGCGGGAACTACGAGCAGTACTTC

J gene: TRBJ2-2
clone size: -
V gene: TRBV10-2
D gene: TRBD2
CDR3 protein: CASSEMGTSGRKDTGELFF
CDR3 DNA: TGCGCCAGCAGTGAGATGGGGACTAGCGGGAGAAAGGACACCGGGGAGCTGTTTTTT

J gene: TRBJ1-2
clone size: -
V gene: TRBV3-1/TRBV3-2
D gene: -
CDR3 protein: CASSQDFQAPYIYGYTF
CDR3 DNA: TGTGCCAGCAGCCAAGATTTCCAGGCGCCTTACATCTATGGCTACACCTTC

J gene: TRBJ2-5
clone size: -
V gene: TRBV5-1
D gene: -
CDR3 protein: CASTRVVGGETQYF
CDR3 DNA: TGCGCCAGCACGCGGGTCGTGGGGGGAGAGACCCAGTACTTC

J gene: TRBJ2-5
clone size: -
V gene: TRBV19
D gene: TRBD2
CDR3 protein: CASSTSGRETQYF
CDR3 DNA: TGTGCCAGTAGTACTAGCGGGAGAGAGACCCAGTACTTC

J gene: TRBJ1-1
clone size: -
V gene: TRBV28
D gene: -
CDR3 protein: CASSSGDAKAFF
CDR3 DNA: TGTGCCAGCAGTTCAGGGGATGCCAAAGCTTTCTTT

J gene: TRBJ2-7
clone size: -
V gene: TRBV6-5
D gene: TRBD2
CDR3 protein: CASSFLGLAGSYEQYF
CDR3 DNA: TGTGCCAGCAGTTTCCTGGGACTAGCGGGGTCCTACGAGCAGTACTTC

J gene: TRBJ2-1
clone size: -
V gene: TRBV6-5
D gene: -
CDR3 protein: CASASGVVQFF
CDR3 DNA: TGTGCCAGTGCCTCAGGGGTAGTGCAGTTCTTC

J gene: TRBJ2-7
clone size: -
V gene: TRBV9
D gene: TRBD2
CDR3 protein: CASSAHWTSATYEQYF
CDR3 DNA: TGTGCCAGCAGCGCCCACTGGACTAGCGCGACCTACGAGCAGTACTTC

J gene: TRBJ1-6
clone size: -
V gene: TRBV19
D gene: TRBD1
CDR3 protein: CASSARDRRNSPLHF
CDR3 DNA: TGTGCCAGTAGTGCCAGGGACAGGAGGAATTCACCCCTCCACTTT

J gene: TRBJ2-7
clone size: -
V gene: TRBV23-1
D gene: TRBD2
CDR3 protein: CASSQAGLGTYEQYF
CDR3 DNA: TGCGCCAGCAGTCAGGCCGGACTAGGAACCTACGAGCAGTACTTC

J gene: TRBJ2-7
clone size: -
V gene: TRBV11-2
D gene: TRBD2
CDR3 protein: CASSTSGGGIYEQYF
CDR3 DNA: TGTGCCAGCAGCACTAGCGGGGGAGGTATCTACGAGCAGTACTTC

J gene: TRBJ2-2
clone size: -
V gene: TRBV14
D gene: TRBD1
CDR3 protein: CASSHDRGTGELFF
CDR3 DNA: TGTGCCAGCAGCCACGACAGGGGCACCGGGGAGCTGTTTTTT

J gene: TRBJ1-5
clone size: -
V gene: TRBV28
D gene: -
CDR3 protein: CASSYDPGVNQPQHF
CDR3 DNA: TGTGCCAGCAGTTACGACCCAGGGGTAAATCAGCCCCAGCATTTT

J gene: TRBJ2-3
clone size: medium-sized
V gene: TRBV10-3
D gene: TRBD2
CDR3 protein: CAISGGTGTSAYTQYF
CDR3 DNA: TGTGCCATCAGTGGGGGAACCGGGACTAGCGCATATACGCAGTATTTT

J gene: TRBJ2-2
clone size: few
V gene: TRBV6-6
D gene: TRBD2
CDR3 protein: CASSDGRSNTGELFF
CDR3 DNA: TGTGCCAGCAGTGACGGGAGGTCGAACACCGGGGAGCTGTTTTTT

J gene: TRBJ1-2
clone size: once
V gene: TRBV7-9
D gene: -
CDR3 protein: CTSSPEDGRYGYTF
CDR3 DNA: TGTACCAGCAGCCCGGAGGACGGCCGCTATGGCTACACCTTC

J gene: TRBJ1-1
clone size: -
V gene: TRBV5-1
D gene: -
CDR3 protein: CASSLVANTEAFF
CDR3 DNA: TGCGCCAGCAGCTTGGTAGCGAACACTGAAGCTTTCTTT

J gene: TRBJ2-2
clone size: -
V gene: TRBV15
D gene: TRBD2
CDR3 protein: CATSPSGRADGELFF
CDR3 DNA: TGTGCCACCAGCCCTAGCGGGAGGGCGGACGGGGAGCTGTTTTTT

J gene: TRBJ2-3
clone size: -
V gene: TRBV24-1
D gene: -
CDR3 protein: CATSDEQGVSDTQYF
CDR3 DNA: TGTGCCACCAGTGATGAACAGGGTGTGTCAGATACGCAGTATTTT

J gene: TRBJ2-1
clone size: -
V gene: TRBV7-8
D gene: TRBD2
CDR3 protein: CASSLRASGSDEQFF
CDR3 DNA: TGTGCCAGCAGCTTAAGGGCTAGCGGGAGCGATGAGCAGTTCTTC

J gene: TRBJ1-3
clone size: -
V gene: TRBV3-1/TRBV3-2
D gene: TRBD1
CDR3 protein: CASSQQTGGTGNTIYF
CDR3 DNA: TGTGCCAGCAGCCAACAGACAGGGGGCACAGGAAACACCATATATTTT

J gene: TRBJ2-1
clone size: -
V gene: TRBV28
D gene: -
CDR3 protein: CASVSQGSNNEQFF
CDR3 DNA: TGTGCCAGCGTATCACAGGGTTCAAACAATGAGCAGTTCTTC

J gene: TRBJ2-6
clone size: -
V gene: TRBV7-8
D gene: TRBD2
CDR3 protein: CASSLRTSLSGANVLTF
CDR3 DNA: TGTGCCAGCAGCTTGAGGACTAGCCTCTCTGGGGCCAACGTCCTGACTTTC

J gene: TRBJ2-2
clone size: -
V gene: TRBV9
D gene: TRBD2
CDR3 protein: CASSPKPGLAGGELFF
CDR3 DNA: TGTGCCAGCAGTCCTAAACCGGGACTAGCGGGCGGGGAGCTGTTTTTT

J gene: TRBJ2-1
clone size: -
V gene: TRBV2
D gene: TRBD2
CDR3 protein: CASSGRLAGSYNEQFF
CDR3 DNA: TGTGCCAGCAGTGGTCGACTAGCCGGCTCCTACAATGAGCAGTTCTTC

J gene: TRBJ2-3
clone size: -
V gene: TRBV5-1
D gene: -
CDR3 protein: CASSSLGASGGTDTQYF
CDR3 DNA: TGCGCCAGCAGCTCGCTGGGGGCTTCTGGGGGCACAGATACGCAGTATTTT

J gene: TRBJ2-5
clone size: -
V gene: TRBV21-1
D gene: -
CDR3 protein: CASLQETQYF
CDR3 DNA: TGTGCCAGCTTACAAGAGACCCAGTACTTC

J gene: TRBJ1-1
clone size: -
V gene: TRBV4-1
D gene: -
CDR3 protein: CASSQERGQNTEAFF
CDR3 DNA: TGCGCCAGCAGCCAAGAACGAGGACAGAACACTGAAGCTTTCTTT

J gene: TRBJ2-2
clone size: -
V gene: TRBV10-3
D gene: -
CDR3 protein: CAISEYTVIRPGELFF
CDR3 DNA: TGTGCCATCAGTGAGTATACAGTGATCCGTCCCGGGGAGCTGTTTTTT

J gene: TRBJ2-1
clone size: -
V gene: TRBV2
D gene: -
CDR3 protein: CASSENPRVNEQFF
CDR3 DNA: TGTGCCAGCAGTGAGAACCCCAGGGTAAATGAGCAGTTCTTC

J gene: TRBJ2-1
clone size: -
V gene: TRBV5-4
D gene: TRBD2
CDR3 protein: CASSLREVGGEQFF
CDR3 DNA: TGTGCCAGCAGCCTGCGGGAGGTTGGCGGTGAGCAGTTCTTC